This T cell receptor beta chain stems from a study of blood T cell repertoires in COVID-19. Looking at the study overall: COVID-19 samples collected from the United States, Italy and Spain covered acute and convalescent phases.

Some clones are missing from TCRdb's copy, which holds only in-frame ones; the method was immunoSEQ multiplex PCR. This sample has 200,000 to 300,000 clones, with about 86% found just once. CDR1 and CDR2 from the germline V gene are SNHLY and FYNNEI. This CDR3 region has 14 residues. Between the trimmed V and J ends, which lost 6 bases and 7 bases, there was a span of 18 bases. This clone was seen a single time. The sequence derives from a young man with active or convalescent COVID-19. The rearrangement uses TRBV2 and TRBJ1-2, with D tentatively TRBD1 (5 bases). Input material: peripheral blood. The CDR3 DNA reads TGTGCCAGCAGGGGCGTTCGGGGGGAGTCTGGCTACACCTTC. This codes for CASRGVRGESGYTF.